This record concerns one T cell receptor beta chain sequence. The table lists this clone with a few counts. It has no known antigen specificity. The sample holds no much larger clone one base away, and base qualities are not on file. These data belong to a study of shared clonotypes between healthy human individuals (dated by TCRdb to about 2020). Study-wide context: Three men and a couple of women, aged 18 to 49 years, made up the cohort. For each donor, three plates each were used for CD4 naive and CD4 memory, two plates were used for CD8 naive, and one plate was used for CD8 memory. Blood TCR repertoires of a handful of healthy adults were deeply sequenced to estimate repertoire size and the extent of clonotype sharing between individuals. Libraries were prepared and TCR repertoires were sequenced by different laboratories using diverse techniques, in order to increase sequencing depth and limit assay-specific biases. Between about 0.8 and 8.9 billion PBMCs per donor were obtained by leukapheresis. Beyond this particular receptor, the publication reports: Because the study included only a small number of donors, the genetic and exposure-history diversity represented was limited. Compared with non-shared clonotypes, clonotypes shared by all four sorted-subset donors had higher generation probabilities. Pairwise subsampling led to the expectation that sequencing depth would affect the degree of clonotype sharing among donors. About 4.5% of naive CD4, 3.5% of naive CD8, about 2.1% of memory CD4, and less than 0.45% of memory CD8 clonotypes were shared across four donors. Only blood was sampled, and tissue TCR repertoires likely differ from those in blood. Rarefaction of sorted-subset datasets indicated incomplete sequencing despite the large sequencing depth. Larger estimated clonotype richness was generally found for naive subsets than for memory subsets.

The donors were healthy, HIV-negative adults with no recently reported acute infections or vaccinations. Every donor was a Caucasian adult living in Nashville, Tennessee, USA. CD4+ T cells were enriched through magnetic negative selection, after which naive cells were positively selected on CD45RA and the remaining negative fraction served as the memory subset. Blood was obtained by leukapheresis, after which PBMCs were separated by Ficoll-Histopaque density gradient centrifugation and cryopreserved in liquid nitrogen vapor phase. Analytical flow cytometry was used to check the purity and quantity of every magnetically sorted T cell population. Each sorted fraction had its genomic DNA isolated and then quantified by UV absorbance on a Nanodrop 2000c. TCR CDR3 regions were amplified from genomic DNA by multiplex PCR using the deep immunoSEQ assay. Extracted genomic DNA from each cell subset was distributed evenly across all wells of several immunoSEQ 96-well plates, and each plate was treated as a replicate. Each replicate PCR for sorted subsets received around 210 ng genomic DNA, equal to about 30,000 T cell genomes. The purified libraries were quantified using a Qubit 3.0 fluorometer, sized with a Bioanalyzer 2100, and then quantified again using the KAPA Library Quantification kit. Every immunoSEQ 96-well plate was sequenced on a separate single-read 150-cycle Illumina NextSeq 550 flow cell. The authors' analysis ran thus. Because the immunoSEQ output included only junctional sequences and no quality scores, the filtering could not be the same as the filtering used for full-length reads. Sequences were annotated with PyIR, a Python wrapper for IgBLAST v1.9, and V/J genes and CDR3 were assigned using IMGT germline references. Reads were filtered out if the reads had weak V/J assignments (E-value above 1e-6), no CDR3, stop codons, out-of-frame junctions, or ambiguous translated residues. V3J clonotypes were defined as sequences sharing an identical inferred V gene, J gene, and CDR3 amino acid sequence. The percentage overlap between two repertoires was calculated by dividing the number of shared unique clonotypes by the size of the smaller repertoire. RTK rarefaction, the Chao1 estimator, and Recon v2.1 estimates of unobserved clonotypes were used to assess repertoire richness. Generation probabilities for all TCRbeta clonotypes obtained by the gDNA method from several donors were computed using OLGA. Sourced from immuneACCESS, this table was stored by TCRdb with only in-frame sequences that have V and J called. A share of the clones is absent; for the studies checked, an unresolved V gene accounts for under half, and the remainder has no known explanation. V, J and clone size reflect that table, while D and trimming were determined from the DNA. The sample table records 2 million to 2.5 million clones; just under 95% of these occur just once. 0.37% of the sample comes from the top ten.

This receptor was taken from a man aged 18 to 30 in good health. Some clones in this sample may be carry-over from other donors' samples. Material: naive CD4+ T cells from PBMCs. What this sample's cell subset or site label stands for: CD45RA+ positively selected.

The DNA sequence is given as TGTGCCAGTAGTCCCATCGGGAAAGGGCCTGACTATGGCTACACCTTC. The resulting protein is CASSPIGKGPDYGYTF. The sequence joins TRBV19 to TRBJ1-2; the D gene identity is not certain. According to the germline V gene (reference sequence), CDR1 reads LNHDA and CDR2 reads SQIVND. The CDR3 runs 16 residues from the cysteine to the phenylalanine. The sequence is cut down to CDR3 DNA, 48 bases in frame from base 1. V sheds 5 bases and J sheds 3 bases, leaving 19 bases between their ends.